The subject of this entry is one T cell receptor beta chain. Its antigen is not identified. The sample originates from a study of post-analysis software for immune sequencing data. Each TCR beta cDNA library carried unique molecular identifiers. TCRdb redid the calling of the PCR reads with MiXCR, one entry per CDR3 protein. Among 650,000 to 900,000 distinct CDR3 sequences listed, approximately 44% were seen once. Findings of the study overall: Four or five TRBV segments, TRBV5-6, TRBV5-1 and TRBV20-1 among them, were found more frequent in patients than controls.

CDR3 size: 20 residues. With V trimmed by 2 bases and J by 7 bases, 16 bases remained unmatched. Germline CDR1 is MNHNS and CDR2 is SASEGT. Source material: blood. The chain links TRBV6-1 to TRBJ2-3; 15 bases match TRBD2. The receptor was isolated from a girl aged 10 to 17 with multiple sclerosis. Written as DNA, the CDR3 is TGTGCCAGCAGTGAAATGGGACTAGCGGGAGGAACGACTAAGAGGAATACGCAGTATTTT. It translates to CASSEMGLAGGTTKRNTQYF.